The rows below give T cell receptor beta chains drawn from one sample of a study of blood T cells in healthy people across ages. MiXCR, applied by TCRdb to the 5' RACE reads, yields one record per CDR3 protein. Of over 450,000 distinct CDR3 sequences in the sample, approximately 25% were seen once. The data were also submitted as part of a second study, on T cells of mothers and their children.

Sequenced: blood. The receptors were gathered from a boy between 10 and 17 years old in good health. The conserved cysteine and the conserved F or W are not part of the CDR3 here.

cdr3_aa,j_call,v_call
SLPRIGLGNEQY,TRBJ2-7,TRBV20-1
SVAPANYGYT,TRBJ1-2,TRBV29-1
ASSVLRDEQF,TRBJ2-1,TRBV11-1
SASLTSGIPPSEY,TRBJ2-3,TRBV20-1
ASSSGTGGKGQETQY,TRBJ2-5,TRBV7-9
ASSIAYGGLNTQY,TRBJ2-3,TRBV19
ASSVGSGQGPLESTEAF,TRBJ1-1,TRBV9
ASSPRQGGVLNTEAF,TRBJ1-1,TRBV7-9
AWNQEGEKLF,TRBJ1-4,TRBV30
ASSQGGAGMNTEAF,TRBJ1-1,TRBV4-1
ASKLMLAGSYNEQF,TRBJ2-1,TRBV27